This TCR beta chain was recorded in a study of blood T cell repertoires in COVID-19. Repertoires were generated with immunoSEQ multiplex PCR, while TCRdb's copy carries only in-frame clones and drops some. The table lists about 350,000 clones, more than 75% of them singletons, with more than 0.8% in the top ten. The V end was cut by 1 base, the J end by 5 bases, with 5 bases between. The germline gives CDR1 LNHNV, CDR2 YYDKDF (reference sequence). The CDR3 sequence is 12 residues long. The receptor's source is a woman aged 30 to 39 who had recovered from COVID-19. Sequencing used PBMCs or T cells enriched from blood (not recorded which). The V and J genes are TRBV15 and TRBJ1-1; D not resolved. The CDR3 region has the DNA TGTGCCACCAGCAGAGGGCGGACTGAAGCTTTCTTT. This codes for CATSRGRTEAFF.